The T cell receptor beta chain described here comes from a study of blood T cell repertoires in COVID-19. Overall study context: The United States, Italy and Spain provided the acute and convalescent COVID-19 samples. In each case, the material was cDNA or gDNA derived from T cells, B-cell-depleted T cells, or PBMCs.

This CDR3 is 17 amino acids long. V was pared by 5 bases and J by 0 bases, with 16 bases between. The germline gives CDR1 SGHTA, CDR2 FQGTGA. Per the original methods: Estimated nucleated cell counts came from reference gene primer amplification. Data came from immunoSEQ multiplex PCR; TCRdb stores just in-frame clones and leaves some out. V, J and clone size were drawn from that table, and D and trimming were deduced from the DNA. The sample has 310,000 or so clones, approximately 90% seen once. This clonotype was obtained from a woman aged 45-59 years with active or convalescent COVID-19. The gene calls are TRBV7-3 and TRBJ2-2; D possibly corresponds to TRBD1 (5 bases). The sample consisted of peripheral blood. The CDR3 DNA reads as TGTGCCAGCAGCCCGCGACAGCACACGGCGAACACCGGGGAGCTGTTTTTT. It specifies CASSPRQHTANTGELFF.